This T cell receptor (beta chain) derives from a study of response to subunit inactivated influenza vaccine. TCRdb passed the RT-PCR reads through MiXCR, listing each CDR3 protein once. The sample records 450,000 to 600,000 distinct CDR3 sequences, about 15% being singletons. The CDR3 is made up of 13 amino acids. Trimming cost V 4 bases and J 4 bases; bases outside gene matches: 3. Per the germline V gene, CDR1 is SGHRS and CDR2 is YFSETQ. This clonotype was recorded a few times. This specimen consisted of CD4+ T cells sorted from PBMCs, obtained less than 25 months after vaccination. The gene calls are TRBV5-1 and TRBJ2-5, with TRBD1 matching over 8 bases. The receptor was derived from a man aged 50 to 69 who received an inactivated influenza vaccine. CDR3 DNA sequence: TGCGCCAGCAGCAGGACAGGGCCAGAGACCCAGTACTTC. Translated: CASSRTGPETQYF.